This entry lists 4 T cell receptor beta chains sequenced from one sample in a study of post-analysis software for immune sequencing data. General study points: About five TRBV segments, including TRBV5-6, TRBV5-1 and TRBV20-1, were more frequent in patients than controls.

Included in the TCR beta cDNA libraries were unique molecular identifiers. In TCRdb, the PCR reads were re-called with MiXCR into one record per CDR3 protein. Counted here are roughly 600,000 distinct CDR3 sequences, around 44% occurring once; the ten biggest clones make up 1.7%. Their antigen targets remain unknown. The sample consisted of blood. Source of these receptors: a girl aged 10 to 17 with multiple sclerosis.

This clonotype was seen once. The CDR3 sequence is CAISESQGRDYGYTF. CDR3 nucleotides: TGTGCCATCAGTGAGTCACAGGGAAGGGACTATGGCTACACCTTC. The chain uses TRBV10-3 and TRBJ1-2; TRBD1 might be the D (6 bases). The CDR3 contains 15 residues. The germline V gene has CDR1 ENHRY and CDR2 SYGVKD. The V end was cut by 0 bases, the J end by 3 bases, with 11 bases between.

CDR3 sequence (DNA): TGCGCCAGCAGCCAAGAACTAGCGGTCACAGATACGCAGTATTTT. This translates into CASSQELAVTDTQYF. The genes are TRBV4-1 and TRBJ2-3; 8 bases align to TRBD2. The ends lost 0 bases at V and 2 bases at J; junction bases unmatched: 1. The CDR3 covers 15 residues. CDR1 MGHRA and CDR2 YSYEKL come from the germline V gene.

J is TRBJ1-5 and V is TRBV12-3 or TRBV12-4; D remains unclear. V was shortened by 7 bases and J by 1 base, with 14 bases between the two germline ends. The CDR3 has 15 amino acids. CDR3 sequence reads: CASKWGGSSNQPQHF. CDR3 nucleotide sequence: TGTGCCAGCAAATGGGGTGGGAGCAGCAATCAGCCCCAGCATTTT.

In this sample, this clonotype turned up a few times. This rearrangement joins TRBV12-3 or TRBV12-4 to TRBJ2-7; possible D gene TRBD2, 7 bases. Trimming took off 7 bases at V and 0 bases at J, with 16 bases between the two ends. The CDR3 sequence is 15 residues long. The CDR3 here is CASTSRGAHSYEQYF. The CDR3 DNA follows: TGTGCCAGCACCTCACGGGGGGCCCACTCCTACGAGCAGTACTTC.